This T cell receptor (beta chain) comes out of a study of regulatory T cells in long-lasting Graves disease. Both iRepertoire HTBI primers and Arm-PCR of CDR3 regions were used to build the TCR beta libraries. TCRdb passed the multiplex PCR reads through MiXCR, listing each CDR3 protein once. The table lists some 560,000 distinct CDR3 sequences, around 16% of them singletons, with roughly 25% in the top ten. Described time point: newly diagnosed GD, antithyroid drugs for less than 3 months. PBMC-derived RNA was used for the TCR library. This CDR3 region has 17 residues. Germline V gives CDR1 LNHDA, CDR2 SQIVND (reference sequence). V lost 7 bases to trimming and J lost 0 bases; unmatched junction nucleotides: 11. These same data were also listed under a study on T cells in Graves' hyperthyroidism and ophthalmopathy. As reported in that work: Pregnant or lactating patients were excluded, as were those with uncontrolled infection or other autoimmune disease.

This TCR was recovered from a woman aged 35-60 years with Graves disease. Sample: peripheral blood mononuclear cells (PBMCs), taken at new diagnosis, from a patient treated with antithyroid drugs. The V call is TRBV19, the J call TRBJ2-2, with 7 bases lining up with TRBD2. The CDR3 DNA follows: TGTGCCAGTACCACAGTAGGACTAGGACCGAACACCGGGGAGCTGTTTTTT. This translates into CASTTVGLGPNTGELFF. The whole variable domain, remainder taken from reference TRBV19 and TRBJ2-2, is DGGITQSPKYLFRKEGQNVTLSCEQNLNHDAMYWYRQDPGQGLRLIYYSQIVNDFQKGDIAEGYSVSREKKESFPLTVTSAQKNPTAFYLCASTTVGLGPNTGELFFGEGSRLTVL.